This is a list of T cell receptor beta chains from one sample in a study of T cell repertoires in cytomegalovirus infection. From the reads, TCRdb called clonotypes with MiXCR, one entry per CDR3 protein. The repertoire consists of 150,000 to 200,000 distinct CDR3 sequences, with approximately 17% occurring once and the leading ten covering 25%. The sequenced material came from CD8+ T cells from PBMCs. The receptors derive from a human donor in good health (CMV status not recorded). Some clones in this sample may be carry-over from other donors' samples. Each CDR3 is given with its conserved first and last residue. D genes are given only for firm matches. Size values are once, few and many counts, or a class for expanded clones, and some rows have none.

d_gene	v_gene	abundance	j_gene	CDR3aa	CDR3nt
.	TRBV7-8	.	TRBJ1-3	CASSVDRRSGNTIYF	TGTGCCAGCAGCGTCGACAGGCGCTCCGGAAACACCATATATTTT
TRBD1	TRBV24-1	few	TRBJ1-2	CATSGRAGRDRLDYGYTF	TGTGCCACCAGCGGTCGCGCCGGTCGGGACAGACTAGACTATGGCTACACCTTC
.	TRBV6-1	.	TRBJ2-2	CASLGTSNTGELFF	TGTGCCAGCTTAGGAACTAGCAACACCGGGGAGCTGTTTTTT
TRBD1	TRBV7-9	.	TRBJ1-2	CASSQGQGEFYGYTF	TGTGCCAGCAGCCAGGGACAGGGAGAATTCTATGGCTACACCTTC
TRBD2	TRBV27	.	TRBJ2-1	CASSSNLRTSGGESSYNEQFF	TGTGCCAGCAGTTCCAACTTAAGGACTAGCGGGGGGGAGAGCTCCTACAATGAGCAGTTCTTC
.	TRBV12-3/TRBV12-4	few	TRBJ2-5	CASSASQQETQYF	TGTGCCAGCAGTGCCTCCCAGCAAGAGACCCAGTACTTC
.	TRBV20-1	few	TRBJ1-4	CSARGRQMENEKLFF	TGCAGTGCTAGAGGACGACAGATGGAGAATGAAAAACTGTTTTTT
.	TRBV6-2/TRBV6-3	.	TRBJ2-7	CATERGREAYEQYF	TGTGCCACCGAACGGGGGCGAGAGGCCTACGAGCAGTACTTC
TRBD2	TRBV7-2	few	TRBJ2-2	CASSLLGLAGGPAGELFF	TGTGCCAGCAGCTTATTGGGACTAGCGGGGGGGCCTGCCGGGGAGCTGTTTTTT
.	TRBV7-9	.	TRBJ2-7	CASSLGTERQYF	TGTGCCAGCAGCTTAGGGACCGAGCGGCAGTACTTC
.	TRBV7-2	.	TRBJ2-3	CASSYPSDTDTQYF	TGTGCCAGCAGCTACCCGTCGGACACAGATACGCAGTATTTT
TRBD1	TRBV7-9	.	TRBJ1-1	CASSARQGVGTEAFF	TGTGCCAGCAGCGCCAGACAGGGGGTCGGCACTGAAGCTTTCTTT
.	TRBV4-3	.	TRBJ2-7	CASSHDGTRSWEQYF	TGCGCCAGCAGCCATGACGGGACCCGTTCTTGGGAGCAGTACTTC
.	TRBV7-2	few	TRBJ1-3	CASSPRDGNTIYF	TGTGCCAGCAGCCCCCGGGACGGAAACACCATATATTTT
.	TRBV7-9	.	TRBJ2-7	CASSSWEGAASYEQYF	TGTGCCAGCAGCTCCTGGGAGGGGGCGGCTTCCTACGAGCAGTACTTC
.	TRBV7-8	few	TRBJ2-5	CASSQNGAGAGETQYF	TGTGCCAGCAGTCAAAACGGGGCAGGGGCGGGAGAGACCCAGTACTTC
.	TRBV28	few	TRBJ2-2	CASSQGPGTGELFF	TGTGCCAGCAGTCAAGGGCCTGGCACCGGGGAGCTGTTTTTT
.	TRBV5-1	.	TRBJ1-3	CASSFFESGNTIYF	TGCGCCAGCAGCTTCTTCGAGTCTGGAAACACCATATATTTT
.	TRBV7-6	.	TRBJ2-7	CASSLLGGLVIEGQYF	TGTGCCAGCAGCCTATTGGGGGGGCTTGTTATCGAAGGGCAGTACTTC
.	TRBV10-3	.	TRBJ1-1	CAIMQGYNTEAFF	TGTGCCATCATGCAGGGATATAACACTGAAGCTTTCTTT
TRBD1	TRBV9	few	TRBJ2-1	CASSPDGTGYNEQFF	TGTGCCAGCAGCCCCGATGGGACAGGGTACAATGAGCAGTTCTTC
.	TRBV28	medium-sized	TRBJ1-1	CASSFLNDGITEAFF	TGTGCCAGCAGTTTCTTGAACGATGGTATCACTGAAGCTTTCTTT
.	TRBV4-2	.	TRBJ1-2	CASSPNKGSGYGYTF	TGTGCCAGCAGCCCCAACAAGGGTTCAGGCTATGGCTACACCTTC
TRBD2	TRBV30	once	TRBJ2-3	CAGIAGMRTDTQYF	TGTGCCGGAATAGCGGGGATGCGCACAGATACGCAGTATTTT
.	TRBV11-2	.	TRBJ2-1	CASSFPSGNNEQFF	TGTGCCAGCAGCTTTCCGTCAGGGAACAATGAGCAGTTCTTC
.	TRBV7-8	.	TRBJ2-3	CASSLEGRTDTQYF	TGTGCCAGCAGCTTAGAGGGGCGCACAGATACGCAGTATTTT
.	TRBV28	few	TRBJ2-7	CASSPDNASYEQYF	TGTGCCAGTTCCCCCGACAACGCCTCCTACGAGCAGTACTTC
TRBD1	TRBV7-8	many	TRBJ2-7	CASSDRQGPSYEQYF	TGTGCCAGCAGCGATCGACAGGGCCCTTCCTACGAGCAGTACTTC
TRBD1	TRBV12-3/TRBV12-4	few	TRBJ2-4	CASSQSDREDIQYF	TGTGCCAGCAGCCAATCCGACAGGGAAGACATTCAGTACTTC
TRBD1	TRBV7-9	few	TRBJ1-4	CASSSLQGGFEKLFF	TGTGCCAGCAGCTCCCTACAGGGGGGATTTGAAAAACTGTTTTTT
TRBD1	TRBV27	once	TRBJ1-1	CASSLSGTGNTEAFF	TGTGCCAGCAGTTTATCGGGGACAGGGAACACTGAAGCTTTCTTT
.	TRBV4-3	.	TRBJ2-2	CASSQHPQGEDTGELFF	TGCGCCAGCAGCCAACACCCTCAGGGAGAGGACACCGGGGAGCTGTTTTTT
.	TRBV28	few	TRBJ1-3	CASSPSGFYSGNTIYF	TGTGCCAGCAGCCCCAGTGGCTTCTACTCTGGAAACACCATATATTTT
.	TRBV7-9	.	TRBJ2-7	CASSLKSKPSSYEQYF	TGTGCCAGCAGCTTAAAGTCCAAGCCCAGCTCCTACGAGCAGTACTTC
.	TRBV20-1	.	TRBJ2-1	CSARDPIFEYNEQFF	TGCAGTGCTAGAGATCCTATTTTCGAGTACAATGAGCAGTTCTTC
TRBD1	TRBV20-1	.	TRBJ2-7	CSALPWDRESYEQYF	TGCAGTGCTCTACCCTGGGACAGAGAAAGCTACGAGCAGTACTTC
TRBD2	TRBV13	.	TRBJ2-3	CASSSAGIAGSTDTQYF	TGTGCCAGCAGCTCCGCGGGGATAGCGGGAAGCACAGATACGCAGTATTTT
TRBD2	TRBV29-1	few	TRBJ2-5	CSVPGLAGYETQYF	TGCAGCGTCCCGGGACTAGCGGGGTACGAGACCCAGTACTTC
.	TRBV28	few	TRBJ2-7	CASSSEEPAYEQYF	TGTGCCAGCAGCTCCGAAGAACCAGCCTACGAGCAGTACTTC
TRBD1	TRBV7-4	.	TRBJ1-5	CASSVDAWDRIFSNQPQHF	TGTGCCAGCAGCGTTGACGCATGGGACAGAATTTTTAGCAATCAGCCCCAGCATTTT